Below, 29 T cell receptor beta chains from the same sample are listed, as sequenced in a study of early T cells in non-severe SARS-CoV-2 infection. A single record per CDR3 protein comes from TCRdb applying MiXCR to the 5' RACE reads. The sample records tens of thousands of distinct CDR3 sequences, 3% to 4.5% being singletons. Material for sequencing was whole blood. Receptors were obtained from an adult who was a healthcare worker with PCR-confirmed SARS-CoV-2 infection or an uninfected control (not recorded which).

The CDR3: CASSLTGVRTDTQYF. In nucleotides, the CDR3 is TGTGCCAGCTCGCTGACAGGGGTCCGAACAGATACGCAGTATTTT. This chain connects TRBV18 to TRBJ2-3; 8 bases match TRBD1. The CDR3 is 15 amino acids. Trimming cost V 6 bases and J 3 bases; bases outside gene matches: 8. In germline, CDR1 is KGHSH, CDR2 LQKENI.

This clonotype was observed many times. The rearrangement uses TRBV6-1 and TRBJ1-2; 9 nucleotides line up with TRBD1. The length of the CDR3 is 15 residues. Germline lookup yields CDR1 MNHNS and CDR2 SASEGT. The trim removed 4 bases at V and 0 bases at J, leaving 3 bases unmatched. Here the CDR3 reads CASSVWTGANYGYTF. CDR3 sequence (DNA): TGTGCCAGCAGTGTATGGACAGGGGCTAACTATGGCTACACCTTC.

There are many counts of this clonotype. This chain uses TRBV10-3 with TRBJ2-5; 10 bases fit TRBD2. V gave up 10 bases and J gave up 4 bases; unmatched junction bases: 0. CDR1 and CDR2 from the germline V gene are ENHRY and SYGVKD. The CDR3 contains 11 residues. CDR3 sequence (DNA): TGTGCCACTAGCGGGAGAGAGACCCAGTACTTC. Translated, it gives CATSGRETQYF.

This clonotype was counted ten times or more. V usage is TRBV12-5 and J usage is TRBJ2-1, with 13 bases identical to TRBD2. The CDR3 has 17 amino acids. The V gene end was trimmed by 5 bases and the J gene end by 2 bases; junction bases not matched to a gene: 6. Germline loops: CDR1 LGHNT, CDR2 FRNRAP. CDR3 loop: CASGPPGTSGAYNEQFF. The CDR3, as DNA: TGTGCTAGTGGTCCTCCCGGGACTAGCGGGGCCTACAATGAGCAGTTCTTC.

Regarding this clonotype: This sequence may be a read error, since a much larger clone differs from it by one base. This is likely a read error, given that the CDR3 carries no conserved phenylalanine or tryptophan at its end. The chain employs TRBV19 and TRBJ2-3; D may be TRBD1 (6 bases). This CDR3 spans 16 amino acids. From germline, CDR1 is LNHDA and CDR2 SQIVND (reference sequence). The germline V and J ends were trimmed by 3 bases and 0 bases, with 13 bases remaining between them. The DNA for the CDR3 is TGTGCCAGTAGTATGACGACAGGACTTAGCACAGATACGCAGTATTTG. This sequence encodes CASSMTTGLSTDTQYL.

The chain joins TRBV7-9 to TRBJ2-1; unclear D gene. The germline gives CDR1 SEHNR, CDR2 FQNEAQ (reference sequence). The CDR3 consists of 14 residues. Trimming removed 5 bases at V and 6 bases at J, with 14 bases between. CDR3 region: CASSTRSGINEQFF. The DNA for the CDR3 is TGTGCCAGCAGCACACGTTCAGGCATCAATGAGCAGTTCTTC.

In its sample, this clonotype is medium-sized (0.01 to 0.1%). This rearrangement joins TRBV12-3 or TRBV12-4 to TRBJ2-7; perhaps TRBD2 as D (6 bases). V was cut by 3 bases and J by 3 bases, with 12 bases left in between. The CDR3 runs 14 residues. The CDR3 here is CASSLSLASYEQYF. The CDR3 coding sequence is TGTGCCAGCAGTTTGTCCCTAGCGAGCTACGAGCAGTACTTC.

The chain joins TRBV29-1 to TRBJ2-7; a possible D gene is TRBD2 (5 bases). V lost 5 bases, J lost 5 bases, and 10 bases lay in between. The CDR3 is made up of 11 amino acids. The V gene's germline CDR1 is SQVTM and CDR2 ANQGSEA. CDR3 coding DNA: TGCAGCGTTCGGTACGGGGACGAGCAGTACTTC. Protein product: CSVRYGDEQYF.

This clonotype was counted at least ten times. The V and J genes are TRBV29-1 and TRBJ1-4; TRBD1 is a possible D gene (5 bases). CDR1 is SQVTM, CDR2 ANQGSEA, per germline. The CDR3 has 15 residues. V was pared by 6 bases and J by 5 bases, with 19 bases between. The CDR3 loop reads CSVQRDPEGNEKLFF. DNA of the CDR3: TGCAGCGTACAGCGGGACCCCGAGGGGAATGAAAAACTGTTTTTT.

This clonotype was observed at least ten times. The rearrangement links TRBV3-1 to TRBJ2-3, with 8 bases that match TRBD1. CDR1 is LGHDT, CDR2 YNNKEL, per germline (reference sequence). The CDR3 has 14 residues. V trimming: 4 bases; J trimming: 5 bases; junction bases outside the gene matches: 5. The CDR3 is CASSLQGDLDTQYF. The CDR3 DNA reads TGTGCCAGCAGCCTACAGGGGGATCTAGATACGCAGTATTTT.

This clonotype appeared many times. V is TRBV14 and J is TRBJ2-2; D not resolved. Trimming shortened V by 2 bases and J by 11 bases, and 9 bases separated the two germline ends. The CDR3 is made up of 12 amino acids. Germline loops: CDR1 SGHDN, CDR2 FVKESK. CDR3 DNA: TGTGCCAGCAGCCAACAGTTCCGAGAGCTGTTTTTT. It specifies CASSQQFRELFF.

In its sample, this clonotype was seen many times. The rearrangement links TRBV6-5 to TRBJ2-5; D remains unclear. V was pared by 4 bases and J by 2 bases, with 14 bases between. CDR1 is MNHEY and CDR2 is SVGAGI in the germline V gene. CDR3 length: 15 residues. The CDR3 here is CASSSPGGRQETQYF. CDR3 sequence (DNA): TGTGCCAGCAGTTCCCCTGGCGGTAGGCAAGAGACCCAGTACTTC.

V gene TRBV28 combines with J gene TRBJ2-5, with 16 bases that match TRBD2. CDR1 and CDR2 from the germline V gene are MDHEN and SYDVKM. Unmatched junction bases numbered 4, after V lost 4 bases and J lost 5 bases. The CDR3 sequence is 16 residues long. CDR3 sequence (DNA): TGTGCCAGCAGTTCCGGGACTAGCGGGAGGGCGGAGACCCAGTACTTC. This gives the protein CASSSGTSGRAETQYF.

This clonotype occurred a few times. The J gene is TRBJ1-1, the V gene TRBV29-1; D remains ambiguous. The germline gives CDR1 SQVTM, CDR2 ANQGSEA. The CDR3 extends over 13 amino acids. V was shortened by 3 bases and J by 0 bases, with 8 bases between the two germline ends. CDR3: CSVEETLNTEAFF. The CDR3 DNA follows: TGCAGCGTTGAGGAGACTTTGAACACTGAAGCTTTCTTT.

This clonotype was seen ten or more times. This sequence joins TRBV27 and TRBJ2-6, with 11 bases fitting TRBD2. This CDR3 spans 16 amino acids. Losses at the gene ends were 6 bases for V and 1 base for J; bases not matched to a gene: 2. Germline V gene data show CDR1 as MNHEY and CDR2 as SMNVEV (reference sequence). For the CDR3, the DNA is TGTGCCAGCAGGCCTAGCGGGAGGTCTGGGGCCAACGTCCTGACTTTC. This codes for CASRPSGRSGANVLTF.

This clonotype was seen many times. The chain joins TRBV18 to TRBJ2-1; the D is unclear. CDR3 length: 15 residues. Germline CDR1 and CDR2: KGHSH and LQKENI. Trimming removed 6 bases at V and 0 bases at J, with 12 bases between. The CDR3 loop reads CASSPQDSSYNEQFF. The CDR3 DNA reads as TGTGCCAGCTCGCCTCAGGATAGCTCCTACAATGAGCAGTTCTTC.

This clonotype was found many times. V is TRBV7-9 and J is TRBJ1-2; D might be TRBD1 (6 bases). The CDR3 has 17 residues. Germline values: CDR1 SEHNR, CDR2 FQNEAQ (reference sequence). Between the trimmed V and J ends, which lost 2 bases and 0 bases, there was a span of 16 bases. Written as DNA, the CDR3 is TGTGCCAGCAGCTTACTAATTTCGGACAGCACTAACTATGGCTACACCTTC. This translates into CASSLLISDSTNYGYTF.

This clonotype has a count of ten or more. This rearrangement joins TRBV4-2 to TRBJ1-5; D might be TRBD1 (5 bases). Trimming took off 4 bases at V and 2 bases at J, with 15 bases between the two ends. Germline CDR1 is LGHNA and CDR2 is YNFKEQ. This CDR3 is built from 16 residues. CDR3 nucleotide sequence: TGTGCCAGCAGCCCAGAACGGGGCGGGGGCAATCAGCCCCAGCATTTT. Protein: CASSPERGGGNQPQHF.

This clonotype appeared many times. V is TRBV7-2 and J is TRBJ2-7, with D perhaps given as TRBD1 or TRBD2 (5 bases each). With 2 bases removed from V and 4 bases from J, the gap between germline ends came to 18 bases. The CDR3 is made up of 16 amino acids. Germline CDR1 reads SGHTA; CDR2 reads FQGNSA. The CDR3 loop reads CASSLHLGRGWYEQYF. As DNA, the CDR3 is TGTGCCAGCAGCTTACACCTGGGACGCGGGTGGTACGAGCAGTACTTC.

This clonotype is categorized as medium-sized. The V and J genes are TRBV20-1 and TRBJ2-6; D perhaps matches TRBD2 (5 bases). Trimming removed 5 bases from V and 4 bases from J, with 12 bases in between. This CDR3 is built from 14 residues. Germline assignment: CDR1 DFQATT and CDR2 SNEGSKA (reference sequence). CDR3 nucleotides: TGCAGTGCTGGAACTAGTGCCGGGGCCAACGTCCTGACTTTC. This translates into CSAGTSAGANVLTF.

Only a few counts were recorded for this clonotype. The J gene is TRBJ2-5, the V gene TRBV7-9, with a tentative D call TRBD2 (5 bases). The CDR3 runs 18 residues. Germline assignment: CDR1 SEHNR and CDR2 FQNEAQ (reference sequence). V was shortened by 3 bases and J by 5 bases, with 25 bases between the two germline ends. For the CDR3, the DNA is TGTGCCAGCAGCTTGGGTCTTTGGCGAATACAAGGCGGGGAGACCCAGTACTTC. Amino acids: CASSLGLWRIQGGETQYF.

This clonotype has a count of ten or more. This chain uses TRBV2 with TRBJ2-2; TRBD1 matches 9 bases. The V segment lost 6 bases and the J segment 5 bases; nucleotides outside the gene matches: 10. The germline gives CDR1 SNHLY, CDR2 FYNNEI. The CDR3 consists of 16 residues. CDR3 nucleotide sequence: TGTGCCAGCAGAATCACAGGGGGCGAGGGGACCGGGGAGCTGTTTTTT. It encodes CASRITGGEGTGELFF.

There are many counts of this clonotype. The chain joins TRBV11-3 to TRBJ1-1; tentative D call: TRBD1 (5 bases). Trimming took off 1 base at V and 2 bases at J, with 8 bases between the two ends. Germline CDR1 SGHNT, CDR2 YENEEA. The CDR3 loop spans 14 amino acids. DNA of the CDR3: TGTGCCAGCAGCTTAGTTGGGACCAACACTGAAGCTTTCTTT. Translated: CASSLVGTNTEAFF.

This clonotype appeared many times. The chain uses TRBV12-3 or TRBV12-4 and TRBJ1-1; D is unresolved. With 7 bases removed from V and 5 bases from J, the gap between germline ends came to 14 bases. This CDR3 is built from 13 residues. This CDR3 is CASNKDSRTEAFF. CDR3 coding DNA: TGTGCCAGCAACAAGGACTCTAGGACTGAAGCTTTCTTT.

This clonotype was counted at least ten times. V and J are TRBV15 and TRBJ2-5, with D uncertain. The CDR3 extends over 13 amino acids. Germline V gives CDR1 LNHNV, CDR2 YYDKDF (reference sequence). Trimming took 0 bases from V and 5 from J, leaving 7 bases between them. CDR3 DNA: TGTGCCACCAGCAGAGACCCCGGTGAGACCCAGTACTTC. This translates into CATSRDPGETQYF.

In this sample, this clonotype turned up a few times. The rearrangement links TRBV4-2 to TRBJ2-3; 14 positions match TRBD2. Per the germline V gene, CDR1 is LGHNA and CDR2 is YNFKEQ. CDR3 length: 22 residues. V trimming: 2 bases; J trimming: 2 bases; junction bases outside the gene matches: 18. DNA for the CDR3: TGTGCCAGCAGCCAACGAAAATCAACCATGACTAGCGGGAGGGACTTCACAGATACGCAGTATTTT. Translated, it gives CASSQRKSTMTSGRDFTDTQYF.

This clonotype was detected ten times or more. The V call is TRBV29-1, the J call TRBJ2-3; D possibly corresponds to TRBD2 (6 bases). Per the germline V gene, CDR1 is SQVTM and CDR2 is ANQGSEA. The germline V and J ends were trimmed by 1 base and 6 bases, with 32 bases remaining between them. The CDR3 consists of 20 residues. The CDR3 protein is CSVEVRDEQILLSSVDTQYF. CDR3 bases: TGCAGCGTTGAAGTAAGGGATGAGCAGATTTTACTATCTAGCGTGGATACGCAGTATTTT.

This clonotype was detected many times. The chain couples TRBV7-9 to TRBJ1-5; no clear D gene. Germline V gene lookup returns CDR1 SEHNR and CDR2 FQNEAQ (reference sequence). The CDR3 has 12 amino acids. V dropped 5 bases and J dropped 1 base, with 3 bases sitting between them. CDR3 coding DNA: TGTGCCAGCAGCGCCAGCAATCAGCCCCAGCATTTT. Its protein product is CASSASNQPQHF.

The V gene is TRBV14, the J gene TRBJ1-1; D is perhaps TRBD1 (6 bases). Per the germline V gene, CDR1 is SGHDN and CDR2 is FVKESK. CDR3 size: 16 residues. V was cut by 2 bases and J by 2 bases, with 15 bases left in between. The CDR3 DNA follows: TGTGCCAGCAGCCAATTCTTACAGGGAGCAAACACTGAAGCTTTCTTT. Translation: CASSQFLQGANTEAFF.